The 9 T cell receptor beta chains below were found in one sample sequenced in a study of T cells after yellow fever vaccination. TCRdb re-called the 5' RACE reads through MiXCR, storing one row per CDR3 protein. The sample has approximately 30,000 distinct CDR3 sequences, approximately 4% seen once. The source was CD8+ T cells sorted from PBMCs, collected 5 days after the yellow fever booster vaccination. The source is a man in his thirties or forties who received the YFV17D yellow fever vaccine.

This clonotype was seen repeatedly, ten times or more. The rearrangement joins TRBV12-3 or TRBV12-4 to TRBJ2-5, with D perhaps matching TRBD1 (5 bases). Trimming removed 5 bases from V and 4 bases from J, with 11 bases in between. The CDR3 covers 13 residues. The CDR3, as DNA: TGTGCCAGCAGTCCTCAGGGCGCAGAGACCCAGTACTTC. Translated: CASSPQGAETQYF.

This clonotype was detected ten times or more. This chain links TRBV24-1 with TRBJ2-5; perhaps TRBD2 as D (6 bases). The ends were cut back, 2 bases at V and 5 bases at J, with 14 bases in the middle. The germline V gene has CDR1 KGHDR and CDR2 SFDVKD. This CDR3 comprises 15 residues. DNA of the CDR3: TGTGCCACCAGTGATTGGGTAGGAGGGATCGAGACCCAGTACTTC. It specifies CATSDWVGGIETQYF.

This clonotype was observed at least ten times. The J gene is TRBJ2-3, the V gene TRBV5-1, with 9 bases lining up with TRBD2. V gave up 0 bases and J gave up 2 bases; unmatched junction bases: 4. The CDR3 sequence is 16 residues long. The germline V gene has CDR1 SGHRS and CDR2 YFSETQ. The CDR3 loop is CASSLAAGGTTDTQYF. The CDR3 nucleotides are TGCGCCAGCAGCTTGGCCGCGGGAGGGACCACAGATACGCAGTATTTT.

This clonotype was seen many times. The rearrangement links TRBV29-1 to TRBJ2-1, with D possibly called TRBD1 or TRBD2 (5 bases each). CDR1 and CDR2 from the germline V gene are SQVTM and ANQGSEA. The V end lost 6 bases, the J end lost 2 bases, and 11 bases lay between the germline ends. CDR3 length: 13 residues. This CDR3 reads CSVRDGAYNEQFF. Written as DNA, the CDR3 is TGCAGCGTACGGGACGGAGCCTACAATGAGCAGTTCTTC.

This clonotype was observed many times. The J gene is TRBJ2-7, the V gene TRBV18; 11 bases agree with TRBD2. This CDR3 region has 17 residues. Germline CDR1 and CDR2: KGHSH and LQKENI. The J segment lost 6 bases and the V segment lost 3 bases, leaving 13 bases of the junction unmatched. The DNA of the CDR3 is TGTGCCAGCTCACCGCTAAACCTAGCGGGAGGACGGCTCGAGCAGTACTTC. Its translation is CASSPLNLAGGRLEQYF.

This clonotype was observed many times. The chain joins TRBV5-1 to TRBJ2-1, with TRBD1 matching 9 bases. The CDR3 has 14 residues. Germline V CDR1 and CDR2: SGHRS, YFSETQ. V trimming: 5 bases; J trimming: 6 bases; junction bases outside the gene matches: 6. CDR3 sequence: CASSPGTGPNEQFF. The CDR3 nucleotides read TGCGCCAGCAGTCCCGGGACAGGGCCCAATGAGCAGTTCTTC. Complete variable domain (other parts from reference TRBV5-1 and TRBJ2-1): KAGVTQTPRYLIKTRGQQVTLSCSPISGHRSVSWYQQTPGQGLQFLFEYFSETQRNKGNFPGRFSGRQFSNSRSEMNVSTLELGDSALYLCASSPGTGPNEQFFGPGTRLTVL.

The table lists this clonotype with many counts. The chain is built from TRBV29-1 and TRBJ2-3, with D possibly matching TRBD2 (6 bases). Between the trimmed V and J ends, which lost 0 bases and 4 bases, there was a span of 11 bases. Germline V gene data show CDR1 as SQVTM and CDR2 as ANQGSEA. The CDR3 totals 14 residues. DNA for the CDR3: TGCAGCGTTGAAGATATATCGGGGGCAGATACGCAGTATTTT. Translating it yields CSVEDISGADTQYF.

This clonotype was seen repeatedly, ten times or more. V usage is TRBV5-1 and J usage is TRBJ2-5, with 11 bases lining up with TRBD2. Germline trimming cut 9 bases from V and 4 bases from J; bases unmatched to any gene: 11. Germline CDR1 SGHRS, CDR2 YFSETQ. The CDR3 sequence is 15 residues long. This CDR3 reads CATGAGTSGRETQYF. The CDR3 DNA reads as TGCGCCACGGGTGCCGGGACTAGCGGCAGAGAGACCCAGTACTTC.

This clonotype was counted at least ten times. V usage is TRBV5-6 and J usage is TRBJ1-5; weak D call: TRBD1 (5 bases). V was pared by 0 bases and J by 3 bases, with 10 bases between. Germline V gives CDR1 SGHDT, CDR2 YYEEEE. CDR3 length: 15 residues. In nucleotides, the CDR3 is TGTGCCAGCAGCTTGGCCGGGGGTTTCAATCAGCCCCAGCATTTT. It translates to CASSLAGGFNQPQHF.